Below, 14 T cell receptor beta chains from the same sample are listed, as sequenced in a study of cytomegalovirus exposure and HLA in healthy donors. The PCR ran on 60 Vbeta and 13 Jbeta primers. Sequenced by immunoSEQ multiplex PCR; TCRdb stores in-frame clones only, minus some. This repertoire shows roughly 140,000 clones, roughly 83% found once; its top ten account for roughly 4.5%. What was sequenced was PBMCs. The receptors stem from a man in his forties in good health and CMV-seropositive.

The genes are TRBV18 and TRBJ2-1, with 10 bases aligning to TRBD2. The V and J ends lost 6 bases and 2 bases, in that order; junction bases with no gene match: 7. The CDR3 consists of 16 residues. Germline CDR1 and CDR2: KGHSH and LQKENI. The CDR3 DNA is TGTGCCAGCTCCCGATCCGGGACTAGCGCCTACAATGAGCAGTTCTTC. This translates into CASSRSGTSAYNEQFF. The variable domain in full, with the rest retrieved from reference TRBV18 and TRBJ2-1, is NAGVMQNPRHLVRRRGQEARLRCSPMKGHSHVYWYRQLPEEGLKFMVYLQKENIIDESGMPKERFSAEFPKEGPSILRIQQVVRGDSAAYFCASSRSGTSAYNEQFFGPGTRLTVL.

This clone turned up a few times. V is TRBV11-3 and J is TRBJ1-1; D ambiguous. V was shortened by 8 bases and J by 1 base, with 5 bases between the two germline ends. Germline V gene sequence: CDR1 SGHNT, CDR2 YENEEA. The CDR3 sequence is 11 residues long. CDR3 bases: TGTGCCAGCGGGCGGAACACTGAAGCTTTCTTT. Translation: CASGRNTEAFF.

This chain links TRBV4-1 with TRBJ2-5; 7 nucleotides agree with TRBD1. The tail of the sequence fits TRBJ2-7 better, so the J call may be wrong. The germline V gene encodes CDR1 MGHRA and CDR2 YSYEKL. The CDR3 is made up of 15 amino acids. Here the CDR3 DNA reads TGCGCCAGCAGCCAAGATGACAGGGAATTTGGCGAGCAGTACTTC. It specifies CASSQDDREFGEQYF.

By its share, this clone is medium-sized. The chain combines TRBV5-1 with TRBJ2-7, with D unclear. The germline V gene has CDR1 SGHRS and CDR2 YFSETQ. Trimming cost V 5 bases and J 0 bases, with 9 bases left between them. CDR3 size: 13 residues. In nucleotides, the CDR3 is TGCGCCAGCAGTGAGGTGAGCTCCTACGAGCAGTACTTC. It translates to CASSEVSSYEQYF.

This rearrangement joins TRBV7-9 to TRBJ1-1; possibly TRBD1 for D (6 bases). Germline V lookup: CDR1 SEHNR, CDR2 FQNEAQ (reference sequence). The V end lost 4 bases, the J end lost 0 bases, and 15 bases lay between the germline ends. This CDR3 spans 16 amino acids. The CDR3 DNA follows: TGTGCCAGCAGCTCCCCGTTGAGGGACATGAACACTGAAGCTTTCTTT. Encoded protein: CASSSPLRDMNTEAFF.

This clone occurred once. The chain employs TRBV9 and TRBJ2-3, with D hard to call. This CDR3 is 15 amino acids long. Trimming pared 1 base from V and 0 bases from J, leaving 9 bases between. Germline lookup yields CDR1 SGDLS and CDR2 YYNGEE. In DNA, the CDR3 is TGTGCCAGCAGCGTACGCAGGTCTAGCACAGATACGCAGTATTTT. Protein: CASSVRRSSTDTQYF.

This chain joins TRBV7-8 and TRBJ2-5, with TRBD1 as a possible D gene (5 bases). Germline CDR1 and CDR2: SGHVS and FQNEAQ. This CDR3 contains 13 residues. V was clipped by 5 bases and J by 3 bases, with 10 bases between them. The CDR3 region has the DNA TGTGCCAGCAGCCCCGACAGAAAAGAGACCCAGTACTTC. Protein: CASSPDRKETQYF.

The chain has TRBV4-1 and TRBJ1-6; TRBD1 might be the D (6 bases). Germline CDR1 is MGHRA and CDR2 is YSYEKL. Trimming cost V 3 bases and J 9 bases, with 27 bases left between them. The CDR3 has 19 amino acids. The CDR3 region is CASSHIIPQGSDLSSPLHF. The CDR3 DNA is TGCGCCAGCAGCCACATAATCCCCCAGGGGTCGGACCTCAGTTCACCCCTCCACTTT.

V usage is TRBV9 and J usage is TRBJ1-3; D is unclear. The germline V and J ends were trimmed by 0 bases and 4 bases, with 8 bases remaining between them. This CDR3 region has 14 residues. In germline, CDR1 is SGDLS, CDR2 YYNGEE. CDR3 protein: CASSVDVRGNTIYF. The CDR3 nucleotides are TGTGCCAGCAGCGTAGACGTCAGGGGAAACACCATATATTTT.

The CDR3 loop reads CASSLQGLGDTQYF. CDR3 bases: TGTGCCAGCAGCCTTCAGGGCCTCGGGGATACGCAGTATTTT. The chain uses TRBV7-8 and TRBJ2-3; D possibly corresponds to TRBD1 (5 bases). V lost 5 bases, J lost 6 bases, and 15 bases lay in between. The CDR3 sequence is 14 residues long. Germline V gives CDR1 SGHVS, CDR2 FQNEAQ.

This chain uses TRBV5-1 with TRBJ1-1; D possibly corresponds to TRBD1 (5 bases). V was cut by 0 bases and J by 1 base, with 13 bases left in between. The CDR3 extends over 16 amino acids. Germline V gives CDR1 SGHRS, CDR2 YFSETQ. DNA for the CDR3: TGCGCCAGCAGCTTGGGACGGGGACTTTCGAACACTGAAGCTTTCTTT. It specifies CASSLGRGLSNTEAFF.

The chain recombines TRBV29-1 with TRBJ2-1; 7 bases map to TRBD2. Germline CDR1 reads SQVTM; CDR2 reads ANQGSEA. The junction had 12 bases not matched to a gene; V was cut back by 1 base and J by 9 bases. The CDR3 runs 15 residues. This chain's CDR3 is CSVEGVRENGGEQFF. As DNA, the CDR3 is TGCAGCGTTGAAGGGGTGCGGGAGAACGGCGGTGAGCAGTTCTTC.

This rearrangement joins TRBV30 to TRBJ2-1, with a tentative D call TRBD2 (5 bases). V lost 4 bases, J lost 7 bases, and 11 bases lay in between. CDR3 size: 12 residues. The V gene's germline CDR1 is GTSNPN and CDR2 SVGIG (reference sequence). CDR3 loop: CAWKTWRNEQFF. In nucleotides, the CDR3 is TGTGCCTGGAAGACGTGGAGGAATGAGCAGTTCTTC.

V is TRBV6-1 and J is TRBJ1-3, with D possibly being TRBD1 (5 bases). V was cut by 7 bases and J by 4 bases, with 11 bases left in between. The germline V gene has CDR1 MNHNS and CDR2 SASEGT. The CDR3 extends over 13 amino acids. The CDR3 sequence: CASTWGDGNTIYF. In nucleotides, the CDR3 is TGTGCCAGCACGTGGGGGGACGGAAACACCATATATTTT.